Sequencing of this T cell receptor beta chain was carried out in a study of OX40 agonist ivuxolimab in advanced cancers. Broader study findings: Some nonresponders additionally presented with little normalized T-cell clonal expansion.

V lost 3 bases to trimming and J lost 15 bases; unmatched junction nucleotides: 7. The CDR3 is 13 residues long. Germline V lookup: CDR1 MNHNS, CDR2 SASEGT. The protocol was immunoSEQ multiplex PCR, while the TCRdb copy is restricted to in-frame clones and leaves out a portion. Of 57,000 or so clones in the sample, about 88% are singletons; the top ten hold approximately 1.3%. This clone appeared a few times. Its antigen is not identified. The sample was CD4+ or CD8+ T cells sorted from blood, taken in a trial of the OX40 agonist ivuxolimab. J is TRBJ1-6 and V is TRBV6-1, with 8 bases lining up with TRBD1. This TCR came from an adult with an advanced solid tumor such as melanoma, head and neck, liver or kidney cancer. CDR3 sequence (DNA): TGTGCCAGCAGTGACAGGGGGCTCTTAATCCTCCACTTT. The encoded protein is CASSDRGLLILHF.